This entry features one T cell receptor (beta chain) sequence. Germline lookup yields CDR1 LGHDT and CDR2 YNNKEL (reference sequence). This CDR3 is built from 13 residues. V was shortened by 1 base and J by 6 bases, with 6 bases between the two germline ends. The RNA input was 0.5 to 1 ug, and it was reverse transcribed with random hexamers. One entry per CDR3 protein, called by TCRdb with MiXCR from the immunoSEQ multiplex PCR reads. This repertoire shows roughly 200,000 distinct CDR3 sequences, 85% to 95% found once; its top ten account for about 0.1%. The data originate from a study of CD8 T cells in Susac syndrome.

The origin of this receptor is a human donor in good health. The chain joins TRBV3-1 to TRBJ2-2; D is uncertain. The specimen sequenced was CD4+ T cells from PBMCs. For the CDR3, the DNA is TGTGCCAGCAGCCAAGGACGGGCCGGGGAGCTGTTTTTT. Protein: CASSQGRAGELFF.